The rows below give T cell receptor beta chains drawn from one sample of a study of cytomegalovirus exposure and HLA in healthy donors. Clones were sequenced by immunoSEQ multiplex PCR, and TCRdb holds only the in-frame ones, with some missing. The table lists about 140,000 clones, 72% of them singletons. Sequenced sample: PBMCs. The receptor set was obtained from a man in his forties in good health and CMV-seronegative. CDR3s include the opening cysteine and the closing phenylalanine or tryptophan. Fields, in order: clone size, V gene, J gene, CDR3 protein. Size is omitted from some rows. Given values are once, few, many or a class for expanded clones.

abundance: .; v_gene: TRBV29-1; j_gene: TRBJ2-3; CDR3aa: CSVLASRTGGLDTQYF
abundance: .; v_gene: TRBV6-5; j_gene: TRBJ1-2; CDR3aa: CASRTLPAGEGGYPF
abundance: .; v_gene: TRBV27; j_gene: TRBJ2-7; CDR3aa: CASSPRDRHHEQYF
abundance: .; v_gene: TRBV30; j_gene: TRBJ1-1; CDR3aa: CAWVGDESATEAFF
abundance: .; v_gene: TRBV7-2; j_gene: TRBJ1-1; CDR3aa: CASSLETGGTEAFF
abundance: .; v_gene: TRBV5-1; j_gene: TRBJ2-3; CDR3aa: CASSLGLADADTQYF
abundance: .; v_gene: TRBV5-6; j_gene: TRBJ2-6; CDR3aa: CASSLGGSGANVLTF
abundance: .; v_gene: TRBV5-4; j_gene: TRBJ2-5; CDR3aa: CASSLPGQMGETQYF
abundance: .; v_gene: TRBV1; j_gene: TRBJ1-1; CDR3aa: CTSSQDGPNTEAFF
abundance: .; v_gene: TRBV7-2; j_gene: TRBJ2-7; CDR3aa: CASSENSYEQYF
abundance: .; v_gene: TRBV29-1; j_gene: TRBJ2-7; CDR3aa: CSVAASGPYEQYF
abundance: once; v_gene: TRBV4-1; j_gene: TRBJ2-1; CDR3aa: CASSRGTTLYNEQFF
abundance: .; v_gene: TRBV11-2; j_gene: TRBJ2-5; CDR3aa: CASSLGYSGKETQYF
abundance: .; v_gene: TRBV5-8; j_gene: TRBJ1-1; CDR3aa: CASSLSVNTEAFF
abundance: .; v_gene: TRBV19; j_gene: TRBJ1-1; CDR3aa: CASSIVGGRGAEAFF
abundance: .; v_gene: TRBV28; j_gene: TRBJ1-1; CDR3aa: CASSSSGAGFF
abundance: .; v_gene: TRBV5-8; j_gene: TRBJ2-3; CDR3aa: CASSLRTSSTDTQYF
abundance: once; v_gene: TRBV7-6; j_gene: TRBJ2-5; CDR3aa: CASSSLLAGFADETQYF
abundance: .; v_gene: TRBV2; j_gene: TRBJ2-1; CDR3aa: CASSESASGIYNEQFF
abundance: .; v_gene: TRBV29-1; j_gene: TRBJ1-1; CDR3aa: CSVMTAEAFF
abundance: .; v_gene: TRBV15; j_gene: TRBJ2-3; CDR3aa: CATSSTRGLDTQYF
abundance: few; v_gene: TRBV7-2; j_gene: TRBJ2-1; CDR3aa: CASSWDRGQSEQFF
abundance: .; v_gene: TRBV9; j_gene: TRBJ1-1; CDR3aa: CASSARTGENTEAFF
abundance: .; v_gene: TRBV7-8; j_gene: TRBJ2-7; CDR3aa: CASSLSSYEQYF
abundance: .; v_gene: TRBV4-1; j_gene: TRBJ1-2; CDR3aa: CASSQEYSTGYTF
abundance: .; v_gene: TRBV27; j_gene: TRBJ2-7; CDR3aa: CASSSRQTYEQYF
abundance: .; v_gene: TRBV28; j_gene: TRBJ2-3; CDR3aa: CASSSNPRLAVSTDTQYF
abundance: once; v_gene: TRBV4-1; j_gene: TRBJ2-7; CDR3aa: CASSPVDRALYEQYF
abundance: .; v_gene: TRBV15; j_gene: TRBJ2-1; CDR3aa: CATSRDPSSYNEQFF
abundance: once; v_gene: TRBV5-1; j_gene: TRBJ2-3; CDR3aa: CASSLRQGTDTQYF
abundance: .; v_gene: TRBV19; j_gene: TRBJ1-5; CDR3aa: CASSIPRGRPQPQHF
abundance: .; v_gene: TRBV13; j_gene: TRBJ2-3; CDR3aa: CASSPRQSSTDTQYF
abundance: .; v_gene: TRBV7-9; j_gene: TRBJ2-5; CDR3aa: CASSRTDRGETQYF
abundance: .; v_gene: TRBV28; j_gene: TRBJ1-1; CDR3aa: CASSFTGVLNTEAFF
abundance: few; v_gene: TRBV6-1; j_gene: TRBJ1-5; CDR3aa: CASRWTDYSNQPQHF
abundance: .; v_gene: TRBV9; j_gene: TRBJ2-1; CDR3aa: CASSVNSPPYNEQFF
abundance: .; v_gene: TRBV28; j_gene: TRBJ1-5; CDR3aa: CASSYRFNQPQHF
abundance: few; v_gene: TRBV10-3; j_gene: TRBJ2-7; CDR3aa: CAISESEADKYF
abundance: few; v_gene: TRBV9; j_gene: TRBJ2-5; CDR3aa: CASSVGLPQETQYF
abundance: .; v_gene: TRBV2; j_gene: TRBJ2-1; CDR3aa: CASSDDRPYNEQFF
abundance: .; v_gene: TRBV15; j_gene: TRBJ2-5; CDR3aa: CATSDRGIEETQYF
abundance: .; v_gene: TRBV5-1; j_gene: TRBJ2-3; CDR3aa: CASSFWASGGADTQYF
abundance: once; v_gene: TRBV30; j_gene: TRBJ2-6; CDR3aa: CAWSRGFRANVLTF
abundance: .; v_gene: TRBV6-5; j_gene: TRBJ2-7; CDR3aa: CASSYSGTGFSEQYF
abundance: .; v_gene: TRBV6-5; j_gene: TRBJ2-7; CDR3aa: CASRGLTYEQYF
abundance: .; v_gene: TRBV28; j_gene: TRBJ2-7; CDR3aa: CAHGRQAPYEQYF
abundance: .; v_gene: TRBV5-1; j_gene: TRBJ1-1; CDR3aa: CASSLGTTFTEAFF
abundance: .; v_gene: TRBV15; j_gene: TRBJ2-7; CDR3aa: CATSRDLALFYEQYF
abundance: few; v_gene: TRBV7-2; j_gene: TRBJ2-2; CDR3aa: CASSWSTSGGPGTGELFF
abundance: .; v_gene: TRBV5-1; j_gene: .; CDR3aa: CASSRTSGPPYEQYF